The 27 T cell receptor beta chains given below trace back to one sample, sequenced in a study of cytomegalovirus exposure and HLA in healthy donors. Both 60 Vbeta primers and 13 Jbeta primers went into the PCR. The data were produced by immunoSEQ multiplex PCR, yet TCRdb's version contains in-frame clones alone and is incomplete. The sample yields 30,000 to 40,000 clones, roughly three quarters seen once. The sample taken for sequencing was PBMCs. These receptors were taken from a woman aged 25-40 years in good health and CMV-seropositive.

Worth noting for this clone: A read error may produce the germline difference seen at one junction end. CDR3 region: CAWCVGAGSSSYNEQFF. CDR3 DNA sequence: TGTGCCTGGTGTGTTGGGGCCGGGAGTTCCTCCTACAATGAGCAGTTCTTC. The V gene is TRBV30, the J gene TRBJ2-1, with D perhaps TRBD2 (6 bases). This CDR3 is built from 17 residues. In germline, CDR1 is GTSNPN, CDR2 SVGIG (reference sequence).

The V and J genes are TRBV7-9 and TRBJ2-5, with D perhaps TRBD1 (6 bases). Germline V gene data show CDR1 as SEHNR and CDR2 as FQNEAQ (reference sequence). This CDR3 is built from 13 residues. Trimming removed 6 bases from V and 1 base from J, with 9 bases in between. CDR3 region: CASSQDSQETQYF. CDR3 DNA: TGTGCCAGCAGTCAGGACAGCCAAGAGACCCAGTACTTC.

V is TRBV5-1 and J is TRBJ1-1; possibly TRBD1 for D (5 bases). Per germline, CDR1 SGHRS and CDR2 YFSETQ. Trimming removed 2 bases from V and 4 bases from J, with 15 bases in between. The CDR3 sequence is 15 residues long. CDR3: CASSFPGGGVTEAFF. The CDR3 bases are TGCGCCAGCAGCTTCCCCGGGGGGGGTGTCACTGAAGCTTTCTTT.

In this sample, this clone turned up a few times. The V call is TRBV7-8, the J call TRBJ2-5; a possible D gene is TRBD1 (6 bases). This CDR3 is built from 15 residues. Between the trimmed V and J ends, which lost 1 base and 11 bases, there was a span of 20 bases. Germline loops: CDR1 SGHVS, CDR2 FQNEAQ. The CDR3 loop reads CASSLERGKLFEQYF. CDR3 nucleotides: TGTGCCAGCAGCTTAGAGAGGGGGAAGCTCTTTGAGCAGTACTTC.

The V and J genes are TRBV19 and TRBJ1-1; 8 nucleotides agree with TRBD1. Per germline, CDR1 LNHDA and CDR2 SQIVND (reference sequence). The length of the CDR3 is 16 residues. V gave up 7 bases and J gave up 0 bases; unmatched junction bases: 10. CDR3 protein: CASIPRQGLLNTEAFF. Written as DNA, the CDR3 is TGTGCCAGTATCCCTAGACAGGGGCTCCTGAACACTGAAGCTTTCTTT.

This sequence joins TRBV5-1 and TRBJ1-6, with 10 bases lining up with TRBD1. The CDR3 totals 15 residues. Germline V gene data show CDR1 as SGHRS and CDR2 as YFSETQ. The J segment lost 9 bases and the V segment lost 4 bases, leaving 7 bases of the junction unmatched. The CDR3 DNA reads as TGCGCCAGCAGCCCGGGACAGGGGAAAGGTTCACCCCTCCACTTT. It is translated as CASSPGQGKGSPLHF.

The chain couples TRBV28 to TRBJ1-6; a possible D gene is TRBD1 (6 bases). The CDR3 length is 16 residues. Germline V gene data show CDR1 as MDHEN and CDR2 as SYDVKM. Trimming shortened V by 3 bases and J by 6 bases, and 15 bases separated the two germline ends. The CDR3 here is CASSFEGGPVNSPLHF. The CDR3 nucleotides read TGTGCCAGCAGTTTTGAGGGGGGGCCAGTTAATTCACCCCTCCACTTT.

The chain carries TRBV5-6 and TRBJ1-2, with D tentatively TRBD1 (5 bases). Germline V gene data show CDR1 as SGHDT and CDR2 as YYEEEE. This CDR3 has 15 residues. Trimming pared 4 bases from V and 6 bases from J, leaving 19 bases between. The CDR3 nucleotides read TGTGCCAGCAGCCCCCGCGGGGCCTCCCGAAATGGCTACACCTTC. Its translation is CASSPRGASRNGYTF.

The chain carries TRBV7-9 and TRBJ1-2; possibly TRBD1 for D (5 bases). Germline CDR1 is SEHNR and CDR2 is FQNEAQ (reference sequence). Trimming left V 7 bases short and J 8 bases short, with 14 bases between. CDR3 length: 12 residues. The CDR3 nucleotides are TGTGCCAGCACCCGGGCGGGGGACGGCTACACCTTC. Its protein product is CASTRAGDGYTF.

The chain carries TRBV19 and TRBJ1-5; 12 bases match TRBD1. V gave up 9 bases and J gave up 3 bases; unmatched junction bases: 15. Per the germline V gene, CDR1 is LNHDA and CDR2 is SQIVND (reference sequence). CDR3 length: 18 residues. The CDR3 loop reads CASKPKPGQGAVNQPQHF. In DNA form, the CDR3 reads TGTGCCAGCAAGCCTAAACCGGGACAGGGGGCGGTCAATCAGCCCCAGCATTTT.

The CDR3 DNA is TGTGCCTGGAGTGGGGTCCTGGGGAGGTCTGGGGCCAACGTCCTGACTTTC. It specifies CAWSGVLGRSGANVLTF. This chain joins TRBV30 and TRBJ2-6, with TRBD2 as a possible D gene (6 bases). Per the germline V gene, CDR1 is GTSNPN and CDR2 is SVGIG (reference sequence). The germline V and J ends were trimmed by 1 base and 1 base, with 14 bases remaining between them. CDR3 length: 17 residues.

This clone was recorded once. The chain carries TRBV28 and TRBJ1-2; TRBD1 is a possible D gene (5 bases). The germline V and J ends were trimmed by 6 bases and 5 bases, with 25 bases remaining between them. Germline V gene data show CDR1 as MDHEN and CDR2 as SYDVKM. The CDR3 consists of 17 residues. The CDR3 nucleotides read TGTGCCAGCAGCGGGGGACCTGGAGGCCGGGCAGGGTATGGCTACACCTTC. As protein: CASSGGPGGRAGYGYTF.

V and J are TRBV30 and TRBJ1-6, with unresolved D. V was shortened by 1 base and J by 14 bases, with 12 bases between the two germline ends. This CDR3 contains 12 residues. Germline V gene lookup returns CDR1 GTSNPN and CDR2 SVGIG (reference sequence). CDR3 amino acids: CAWSALYSALHF. Written as DNA, the CDR3 is TGTGCCTGGAGTGCCCTGTATTCGGCCCTCCACTTT.

This rearrangement joins TRBV2 to TRBJ2-7; D perhaps matches TRBD1 (6 bases). The CDR3 is 13 amino acids. The V end was cut by 2 bases, the J end by 5 bases, with 10 bases between. Germline assignment: CDR1 SNHLY and CDR2 FYNNEI. The DNA for the CDR3 is TGTGCCAGCAGTGAATCGAGGGACAACGAGCAGTACTTC. Its protein product is CASSESRDNEQYF.

The J gene is TRBJ1-1, the V gene TRBV5-1; D may be TRBD1 (6 bases). Germline V gives CDR1 SGHRS, CDR2 YFSETQ. Trimming removed 5 bases at V and 4 bases at J, with 12 bases between. The CDR3 extends over 13 amino acids. The CDR3 DNA reads as TGCGCCAGCAGACAGGGCAGTACCACTGAAGCTTTCTTT. Translating gives CASRQGSTTEAFF.

This clone has more than one count but fewer than ten. The chain is built from TRBV4-1 and TRBJ2-5; 12 bases are a match to TRBD2. The CDR3 extends over 16 amino acids. V trimming: 4 bases; J trimming: 1 base; junction bases outside the gene matches: 4. Germline-derived CDR1 and CDR2 are MGHRA and YSYEKL. CDR3 in amino acids: CASSRVLAGGQETQYF. In DNA form, the CDR3 reads TGCGCCAGCAGCCGGGTACTAGCGGGGGGCCAAGAGACCCAGTACTTC.

The chain joins TRBV6-5 to TRBJ1-1; D not certain. This CDR3 is built from 14 residues. The V end was cut by 0 bases, the J end by 6 bases, with 11 bases between. In germline, CDR1 is MNHEY, CDR2 SVGAGI. DNA for the CDR3: TGTGCCAGCAGTTACTCGAACGGGGTAGCTGAAGCTTTCTTT. Translated, it gives CASSYSNGVAEAFF.

The chain links TRBV6-6 to TRBJ1-1; the match to TRBD1 covers 9 bases. The germline V gene encodes CDR1 MNHNY and CDR2 SVGAGI (reference sequence). This CDR3 comprises 16 residues. The junction had 12 bases not matched to a gene; V was cut back by 6 bases and J by 4 bases. CDR3 sequence (DNA): TGTGCCAGCAGGCCATCACAGGGGGCGTTGAGCACTGAAGCTTTCTTT. Translating gives CASRPSQGALSTEAFF.

V is TRBV28 and J is TRBJ2-3; 8 bases agree with TRBD1. The CDR3 has 13 residues. Germline CDR1 reads MDHEN; CDR2 reads SYDVKM. J gave up 5 bases and V 3 bases, and 1 base lay outside the gene matches. The CDR3 loop is CASSFDRGDTQYF. Written as DNA, the CDR3 is TGTGCCAGCAGTTTCGACAGGGGAGATACGCAGTATTTT. Variable domain in full (rest from reference TRBV28 and TRBJ2-3): DVKVTQSSRYLVKRTGEKVFLECVQDMDHENMFWYRQDPGLGLRLIYFSYDVKMKEKGDIPEGYSVSREKKERFSLILESASTNQTSMYLCASSFDRGDTQYFGPGTRLTVL.

This chain connects TRBV6-5 to TRBJ1-1, with a weak D call TRBD1 (6 bases). This CDR3 region has 14 residues. The germline V gene encodes CDR1 MNHEY and CDR2 SVGAGI. The V gene lost 2 bases and the J gene lost 2 bases, with 9 bases spanning the gap. CDR3 amino acids: CASSYGQINTEAFF. The CDR3 bases are TGTGCCAGCAGTTACGGACAGATAAACACTGAAGCTTTCTTT.

This sequence joins TRBV19 and TRBJ2-5, with 8 bases matching TRBD2. Germline V gene data show CDR1 as LNHDA and CDR2 as SQIVND (reference sequence). V lost 3 bases, J lost 3 bases, and 6 bases stayed unmatched. The length of the CDR3 is 15 residues. In DNA form, the CDR3 reads TGTGCCAGTAGTATCGGGACTAGTCTAAAAGAGACCCAGTACTTC. Translation: CASSIGTSLKETQYF.

There are a few counts of this clone. The gene calls are TRBV6-4 and TRBJ1-2; 8 bases are shared with TRBD1. CDR1 is MRHNA, CDR2 SNTAGT, per germline. Trimming took 2 bases from V and 5 from J; bases not matched to a gene: 4. The CDR3 has 14 residues. CDR3 sequence: CASSDGQGSYGYTF. DNA for the CDR3: TGTGCCAGCAGTGACGGACAGGGCAGTTATGGCTACACCTTC.

This clone has only one observation. The genes are TRBV7-3 and TRBJ2-7; 8 nucleotides match TRBD1. CDR3 size: 15 residues. Unmatched junction bases numbered 9, after V lost 3 bases and J lost 5 bases. Per the germline V gene, CDR1 is SGHTA and CDR2 is FQGTGA. CDR3 coding DNA: TGTGCCAGCAGCTTGGGGACAGGACCCTTCCACGAGCAGTACTTC. Amino acids: CASSLGTGPFHEQYF.

This clone appeared a few times. The chain employs TRBV5-4 and TRBJ1-1; a weak D match, TRBD1 (5 bases). The CDR3 runs 15 residues. Trimming removed 4 bases at V and 8 bases at J, with 21 bases between. In germline, CDR1 is SGHNT, CDR2 YYREEE (reference sequence). CDR3 nucleotide sequence: TGTGCCAGCAGCGCCGGGGGTGAGGGCTCTCGAGAAGCTTTCTTT. The encoded protein is CASSAGGEGSREAFF.

With respect to this clone: The sample holds other DNA sequences that translate to the same CDR3. DNA of the CDR3: TGTGCCAGCAGCCTGAGCGAAAACACTGAAGCTTTCTTT. Translated: CASSLSENTEAFF. V usage is TRBV5-5 and J usage is TRBJ1-1; D is unclear. This CDR3 spans 13 amino acids. Germline CDR1 is SGHKS and CDR2 is YYEKEE (reference sequence). The V end lost 4 bases, the J end lost 2 bases, and 9 bases lay between the germline ends.

The genes are TRBV9 and TRBJ1-1; tentatively, D is TRBD1 (5 bases). Trimming removed 4 bases from V and 5 bases from J, with 15 bases in between. Germline CDR1 and CDR2: SGDLS and YYNGEE. There are 14 residues in the CDR3. In DNA form, the CDR3 reads TGTGCCAGCAGCCCCGGTTTGGGGCGGACTGAAGCTTTCTTT. The encoded protein is CASSPGLGRTEAFF.

This clone was counted a few times. The chain carries TRBV7-2 and TRBJ1-1, with D unresolved. The germline V gene encodes CDR1 SGHTA and CDR2 FQGNSA. V was cut by 5 bases and J by 1 base, with 14 bases left in between. CDR3 length: 15 residues. CDR3 nucleotides: TGTGCCAGCAGCCCTCGCGGAGGTCGGAACACTGAAGCTTTCTTT. Protein product: CASSPRGGRNTEAFF. Based on the CDR3 plus reference TRBV7-2 and TRBJ1-1, the full variable domain is GAGVSQSPSNKVTEKGKDVELRCDPISGHTALYWYRQSLGQGLEFLIYFQGNSAPDKSGLPSDRFSAERTGGSVSTLTIQRTQQEDSAVYLCASSPRGGRNTEAFFGQGTRLTVV.